The clone carrying this T cell receptor beta chain came up a few times. The data were taken from a study of blood T cell repertoires in COVID-19. Study-level information: Sites in the United States, Italy and Spain provided acute and convalescent COVID-19 samples. T cells, B-cell-depleted T cells, or PBMCs provided the cDNA or gDNA that served as material.

Methods used by the authors: Counts of nucleated cells, estimated from reference gene primer amplification, were obtained. Sequenced by immunoSEQ multiplex PCR; TCRdb stores in-frame clones only, minus some. The D gene and trimming were derived from the DNA, and the V and J assignments and clone size from that table. The sample has approximately 94,000 clones, roughly 84% seen once; the top ten hold approximately 25%. This CDR3 contains 12 residues. V was shortened by 4 bases and J by 5 bases, with 6 bases between the two germline ends. The germline CDR1 and CDR2 sequences are LGHDT and YNNKEL (reference sequence).

This TCR was recovered from a man aged 55-75 years with acute or convalescent COVID-19. This rearrangement joins TRBV3-1 (or the pseudogene TRBV3-2) to TRBJ2-1; no firm D call. The sample comprised peripheral blood. CDR3 protein: CASSPRDNEQFF. CDR3 in DNA: TGTGCCAGCAGCCCCCGGGACAATGAGCAGTTCTTC.